These 5 T cell receptor beta chains were sequenced from one sample in a study of CD8 T cells in ankylosing spondylitis. One entry per CDR3 protein, called by TCRdb with MiXCR from the 5' RACE reads. The table lists approximately 400,000 distinct CDR3 sequences, 25% to 30% of them singletons, with roughly 1% in the top ten. These TCRs' antigens remain unknown. Study-level results: Seven to nine highly homologous variants formed a TCR beta motif that appeared characteristic of ankylosing spondylitis blood.

The sequenced sample was blood, either unsorted or a sorted T cell fraction (not recorded which). The receptors shown here come from a male donor with ankylosing spondylitis.

CDR3 residues: CSASRGYEQYV. CDR3 in DNA: TGCAGTGCTTCCAGGGGATACGAGCAGTACGTC. The chain uses TRBV20-1 and TRBJ2-7; a possible D gene is TRBD1 (6 bases). The CDR3 sequence is 11 residues long. The germline V gene has CDR1 DFQATT and CDR2 SNEGSKA (reference sequence). Trimming removed 5 bases at V and 4 bases at J, with 9 bases between.

The chain couples TRBV5-1 to TRBJ1-1; 9 bases map to TRBD1. V shed 4 bases and J 4 bases; nucleotides not matched to a gene: 8. The germline V gene encodes CDR1 SGHRS and CDR2 YFSETQ. The CDR3 extends over 15 amino acids. In DNA, the CDR3 is TGCGCCAGCAGCAGGGGACAGGGAACGGGCACTGAAGCTTTCTTT. It codes for CASSRGQGTGTEAFF.

This clonotype has only a few counts. The chain recombines TRBV29-1 with TRBJ2-5; unclear D gene. From germline, CDR1 is SQVTM and CDR2 ANQGSEA. CDR3 length equals 11 residues. DNA of the CDR3: TGCAGTATTGGGTACGGAGAGACCCAGTACTTC. Amino acid sequence: CSIGYGETQYF.

This clonotype has just a few counts. The CDR3: CASSPRRTRNTEAFF. Written as DNA, the CDR3 is TGTGCCAGCAGCCCCCGCAGGACGAGGAACACTGAAGCTTTCTTT. This chain links TRBV7-9 with TRBJ1-1; unclear D gene. The CDR3 sequence is 15 residues long. Germline V gives CDR1 SEHNR, CDR2 FQNEAQ (reference sequence). Trimming pared 5 bases from V and 1 base from J, leaving 14 bases between.

This clonotype appeared once. CDR3 region: CASSFQFGTDQYF. DNA for the CDR3: TGCGCCAGCAGCTTTCAATTCGGGACAGATCAGTATTTT. This chain links TRBV5-1 with TRBJ2-3; 7 positions agree with TRBD1. CDR1 SGHRS and CDR2 YFSETQ come from the germline V gene. The CDR3 has 13 amino acids. Trimming at V came to 2 bases and at J to 12 bases, leaving 9 bases not matched to a gene.